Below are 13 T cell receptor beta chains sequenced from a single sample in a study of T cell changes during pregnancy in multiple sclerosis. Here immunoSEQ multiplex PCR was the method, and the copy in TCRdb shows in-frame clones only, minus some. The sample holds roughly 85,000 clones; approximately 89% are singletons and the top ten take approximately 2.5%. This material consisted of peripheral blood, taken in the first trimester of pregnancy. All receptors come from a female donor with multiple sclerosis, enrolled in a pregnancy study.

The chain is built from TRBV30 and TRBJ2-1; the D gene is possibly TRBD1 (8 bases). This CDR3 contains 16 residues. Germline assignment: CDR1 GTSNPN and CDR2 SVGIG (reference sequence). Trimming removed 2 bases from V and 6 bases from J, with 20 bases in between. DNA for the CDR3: TGTGCCTGGAGTCCCGCAGGGGGCGGGAGTGGCAATGAGCAGTTCTTC. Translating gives CAWSPAGGGSGNEQFF. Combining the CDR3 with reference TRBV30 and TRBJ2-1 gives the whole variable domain SQTIHQWPATLVQPVGSPLSLECTVEGTSNPNLYWYRQAAGRGLQLLFYSVGIGQISSEVPQNLSASRPQDRQFILSSKKLLLSDSGFYLCAWSPAGGGSGNEQFFGPGTRLTVL.

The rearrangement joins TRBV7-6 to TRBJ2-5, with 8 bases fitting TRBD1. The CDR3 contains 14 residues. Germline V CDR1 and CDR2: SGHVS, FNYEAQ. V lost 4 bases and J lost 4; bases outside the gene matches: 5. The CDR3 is CASSSTGVGETQYF. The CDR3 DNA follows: TGTGCCAGCAGCTCGACAGGGGTGGGAGAGACCCAGTACTTC.

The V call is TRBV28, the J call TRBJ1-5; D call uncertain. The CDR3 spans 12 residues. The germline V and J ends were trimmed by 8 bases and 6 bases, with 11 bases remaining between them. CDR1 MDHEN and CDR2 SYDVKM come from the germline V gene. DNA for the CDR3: TGTGCCAGCGTCGTGACGGGTCAGCCCCAGCATTTT. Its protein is CASVVTGQPQHF.

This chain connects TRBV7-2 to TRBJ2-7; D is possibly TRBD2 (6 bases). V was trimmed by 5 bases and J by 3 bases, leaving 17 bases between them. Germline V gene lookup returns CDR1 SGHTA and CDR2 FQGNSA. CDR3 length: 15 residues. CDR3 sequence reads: CASSVRRAVDYEQYF. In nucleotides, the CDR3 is TGTGCCAGCAGCGTCAGGAGGGCGGTGGACTACGAGCAGTACTTC.

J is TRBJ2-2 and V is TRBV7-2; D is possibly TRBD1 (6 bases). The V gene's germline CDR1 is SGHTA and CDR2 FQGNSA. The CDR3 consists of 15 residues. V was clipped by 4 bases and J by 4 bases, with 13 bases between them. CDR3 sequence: CASSSQGGFTGELFF. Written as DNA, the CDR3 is TGTGCCAGCAGCTCCCAAGGGGGTTTCACCGGGGAGCTGTTTTTT.

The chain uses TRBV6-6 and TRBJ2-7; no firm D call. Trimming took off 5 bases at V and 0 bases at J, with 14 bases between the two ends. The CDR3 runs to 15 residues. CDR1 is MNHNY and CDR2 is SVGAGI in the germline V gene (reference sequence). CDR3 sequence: CASSDQQQYSYEQYF. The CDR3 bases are TGTGCCAGCAGTGATCAACAGCAATACTCCTACGAGCAGTACTTC.

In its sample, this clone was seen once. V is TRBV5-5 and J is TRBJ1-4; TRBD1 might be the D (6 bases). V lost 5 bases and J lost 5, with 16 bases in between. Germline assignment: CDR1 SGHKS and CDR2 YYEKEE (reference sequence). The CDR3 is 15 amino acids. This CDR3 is CASSYGGQKNEKLFF. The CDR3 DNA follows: TGTGCCAGCAGTTACGGCGGACAGAAGAATGAAAAACTGTTTTTT.

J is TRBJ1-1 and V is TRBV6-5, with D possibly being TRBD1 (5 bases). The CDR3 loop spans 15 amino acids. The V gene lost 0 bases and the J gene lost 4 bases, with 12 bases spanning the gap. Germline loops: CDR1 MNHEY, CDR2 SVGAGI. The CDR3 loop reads CASSYSLDTGTEAFF. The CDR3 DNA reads TGTGCCAGCAGTTACTCGTTGGACACCGGCACTGAAGCTTTCTTT.

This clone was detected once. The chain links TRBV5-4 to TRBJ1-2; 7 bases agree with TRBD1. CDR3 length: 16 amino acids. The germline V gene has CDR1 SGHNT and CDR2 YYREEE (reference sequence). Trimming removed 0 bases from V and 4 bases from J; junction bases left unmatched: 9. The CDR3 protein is CASSLGRTGVGYGYTF. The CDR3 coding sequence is TGTGCCAGCAGCTTGGGGCGTACAGGGGTCGGCTATGGCTACACCTTC.

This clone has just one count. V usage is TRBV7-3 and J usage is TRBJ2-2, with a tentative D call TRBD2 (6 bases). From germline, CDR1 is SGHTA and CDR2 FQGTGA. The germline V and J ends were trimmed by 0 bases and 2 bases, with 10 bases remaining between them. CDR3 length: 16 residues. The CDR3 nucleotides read TGTGCCAGCAGCTTAACCGGGGGTGCCAACACCGGGGAGCTGTTTTTT. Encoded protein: CASSLTGGANTGELFF.

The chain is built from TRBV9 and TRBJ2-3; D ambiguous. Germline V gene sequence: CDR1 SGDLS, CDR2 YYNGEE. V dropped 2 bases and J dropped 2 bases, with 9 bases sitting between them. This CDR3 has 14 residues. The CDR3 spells CASSVQVNTDTQYF. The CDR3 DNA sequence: TGTGCCAGCAGCGTTCAGGTGAACACAGATACGCAGTATTTT. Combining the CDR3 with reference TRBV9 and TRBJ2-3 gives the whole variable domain DSGVTQTPKHLITATGQRVTLRCSPRSGDLSVYWYQQSLDQGLQFLIQYYNGEERAKGNILERFSAQQFPDLHSELNLSSLELGDSALYFCASSVQVNTDTQYFGPGTRLTVL.

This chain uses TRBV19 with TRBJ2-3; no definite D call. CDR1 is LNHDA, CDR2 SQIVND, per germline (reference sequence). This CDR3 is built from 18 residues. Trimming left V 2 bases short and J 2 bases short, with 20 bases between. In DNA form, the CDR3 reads TGTGCCAGTAGTATATCGGTGGAGTGGCGCCCTAACACAGATACGCAGTATTTT. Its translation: CASSISVEWRPNTDTQYF.

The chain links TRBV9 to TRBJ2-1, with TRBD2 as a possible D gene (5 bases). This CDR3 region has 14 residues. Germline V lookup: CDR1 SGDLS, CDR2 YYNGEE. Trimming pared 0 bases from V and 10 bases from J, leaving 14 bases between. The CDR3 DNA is TGTGCCAGCAGCGTAGAGGTTGGTTCGGGGGAGCAGTTCTTC. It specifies CASSVEVGSGEQFF.